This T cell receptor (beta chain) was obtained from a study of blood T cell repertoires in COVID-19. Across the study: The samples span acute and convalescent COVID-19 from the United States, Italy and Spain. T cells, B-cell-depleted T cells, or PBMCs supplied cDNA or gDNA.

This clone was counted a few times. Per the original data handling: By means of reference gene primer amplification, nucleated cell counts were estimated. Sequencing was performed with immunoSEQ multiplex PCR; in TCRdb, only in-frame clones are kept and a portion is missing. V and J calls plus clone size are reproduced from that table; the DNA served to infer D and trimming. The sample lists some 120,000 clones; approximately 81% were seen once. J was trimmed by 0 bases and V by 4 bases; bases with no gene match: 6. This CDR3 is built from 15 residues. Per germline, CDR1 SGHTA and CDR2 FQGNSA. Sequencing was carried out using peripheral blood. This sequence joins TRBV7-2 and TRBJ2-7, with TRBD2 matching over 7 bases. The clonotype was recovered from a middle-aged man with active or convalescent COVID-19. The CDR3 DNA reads TGTGCCAGCAGCTCGAGCGGGGTAGACTCCTACGAGCAGTACTTC. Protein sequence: CASSSSGVDSYEQYF. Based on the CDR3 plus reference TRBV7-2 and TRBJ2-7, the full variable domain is GAGVSQSPSNKVTEKGKDVELRCDPISGHTALYWYRQSLGQGLEFLIYFQGNSAPDKSGLPSDRFSAERTGGSVSTLTIQRTQQEDSAVYLCASSSSGVDSYEQYFGPGTRLTVT.